The next 32 T cell receptor beta chains were all read from a single sample in a study of cytomegalovirus exposure and HLA in healthy donors. PCR primers comprised 60 Vbeta and 13 Jbeta primers. The repertoire was sequenced with immunoSEQ multiplex PCR; TCRdb's copy has only in-frame clones and lacks some. This table has 90,000 to 150,000 clones, less than 65% appearing once. The sequenced sample consisted of PBMCs. The origin of the receptors is a man in his forties in good health and CMV-seropositive.

This clone has just a few counts. Other DNA sequences in this specimen translate into the identical CDR3. The chain joins TRBV5-1 to TRBJ2-5; no clear D gene. The CDR3 totals 12 residues. CDR1 SGHRS and CDR2 YFSETQ come from the germline V gene. The V gene lost 0 bases and the J gene lost 5 bases, with 5 bases spanning the gap. For the CDR3, the DNA is TGCGCCAGCAGCTTGGCCGGGGAGACCCAGTACTTC. Encoded protein: CASSLAGETQYF.

This clone was observed a few times. V usage is TRBV29-1 and J usage is TRBJ2-3, with 7 bases aligning to TRBD2. The V and J ends lost 2 bases and 4 bases, in that order; junction bases with no gene match: 9. Germline CDR1 reads SQVTM; CDR2 reads ANQGSEA. The CDR3 extends over 15 amino acids. The CDR3 region is CSVELVTSSADTQYF. DNA of the CDR3: TGCAGCGTTGAACTAGTGACTAGCAGCGCAGATACGCAGTATTTT.

The CDR3 here is CASRRAGGPLNEQFF. CDR3 nucleotide sequence: TGTGCCAGCAGGCGAGCGGGGGGGCCCCTCAATGAGCAGTTCTTC. The chain joins TRBV6-5 to TRBJ2-1; TRBD2 matches at 10 bases. Germline-derived CDR1 and CDR2 are MNHEY and SVGAGI. V gave up 6 bases and J gave up 6 bases; unmatched junction bases: 8. The CDR3 has 15 amino acids.

The chain links TRBV20-1 to TRBJ1-2, with D possibly matching TRBD1 (5 bases). Trimming pared 7 bases from V and 7 bases from J, leaving 7 bases between. Germline V gene sequence: CDR1 DFQATT, CDR2 SNEGSKA (reference sequence). The CDR3 consists of 9 residues. The CDR3 loop is CSETVGYTF. The DNA of the CDR3 is TGCAGTGAGACAGTTGGCTACACCTTC.

This clone showed up just a few times. The V and J genes are TRBV7-2 and TRBJ1-4; no clear D. The CDR3 contains 14 residues. Germline V lookup: CDR1 SGHTA, CDR2 FQGNSA. V lost 2 bases and J lost 3, with 7 bases in between. In DNA form, the CDR3 reads TGTGCCAGCAGCTTAAGCCAGGCTAATGAAAAACTGTTTTTT. Amino acids: CASSLSQANEKLFF.

The genes are TRBV6-5 and TRBJ2-5; 9 bases are shared with TRBD1. The CDR3 sequence is 16 residues long. Germline assignment: CDR1 MNHEY and CDR2 SVGAGI. Trimming cost V 0 bases and J 4 bases; bases outside gene matches: 6. CDR3 in amino acids: CASSYSSGQGVETQYF. The CDR3 DNA sequence: TGTGCCAGCAGTTACTCCTCGGGACAGGGTGTAGAGACCCAGTACTTC.

The chain uses TRBV19 and TRBJ2-7; 8 bases are a match to TRBD2. This CDR3 has 15 residues. Germline assignment: CDR1 LNHDA and CDR2 SQIVND (reference sequence). V lost 6 bases to trimming and J lost 6 bases; unmatched junction nucleotides: 13. The CDR3: CASSPGIAGNGEQYF. As DNA, the CDR3 is TGTGCCAGTAGCCCAGGAATAGCGGGAAACGGCGAGCAGTACTTC.

A few counts support this clone. The chain links TRBV19 to TRBJ2-7; no reliable D call. This CDR3 is built from 12 residues. Germline CDR1 reads LNHDA; CDR2 reads SQIVND (reference sequence). The V gene lost 0 bases and the J gene lost 11 bases, with 11 bases spanning the gap. CDR3 amino acids: CASSIDRLVKYF. CDR3 coding DNA: TGTGCCAGTAGTATAGATCGCCTAGTGAAGTACTTC.

The chain employs TRBV7-9 and TRBJ2-5, with 12 bases aligning to TRBD1. CDR3 length: 15 amino acids. The junction had 6 bases not matched to a gene; V was cut back by 5 bases and J by 5 bases. Germline-derived CDR1 and CDR2 are SEHNR and FQNEAQ (reference sequence). CDR3 residues: CASSQGTGGRETQYF. The DNA of the CDR3 is TGTGCCAGCAGCCAGGGGACAGGGGGCAGGGAGACCCAGTACTTC.

This clone occurred a few times. The chain combines TRBV27 with TRBJ2-7; 8 bases agree with TRBD2. The germline V gene encodes CDR1 MNHEY and CDR2 SMNVEV (reference sequence). This CDR3 is built from 12 residues. After removal of 6 bases from V and 6 bases from J, the junction contained 4 bases not matched to a gene. CDR3: CASSREGLEQYF. CDR3 DNA sequence: TGTGCCAGCAGCCGGGAGGGCCTCGAGCAGTACTTC.

This chain links TRBV4-2 with TRBJ2-7; 8 bases match TRBD1. Germline CDR1 LGHNA, CDR2 YNFKEQ. Trimming at V came to 0 bases and at J to 6 bases, leaving 10 bases not matched to a gene. The CDR3 is made up of 16 amino acids. CDR3 loop: CASSQDVGRGRGEQYF. The CDR3 DNA follows: TGTGCCAGCAGCCAAGACGTCGGCAGGGGGCGCGGCGAGCAGTACTTC.

There are a few counts of this clone. V is TRBV19 and J is TRBJ2-7; a weak D match, TRBD2 (5 bases). The CDR3 loop spans 13 amino acids. Germline-derived CDR1 and CDR2 are LNHDA and SQIVND (reference sequence). The V end lost 3 bases, the J end lost 4 bases, and 10 bases lay between the germline ends. Written as DNA, the CDR3 is TGTGCCAGTAGTATCGCGGGTCCTTACGAGCAGTACTTC. Translation: CASSIAGPYEQYF.

This rearrangement joins TRBV7-2 to TRBJ1-3; no clear D. Germline lookup yields CDR1 SGHTA and CDR2 FQGNSA. CDR3 length: 13 amino acids. V lost 1 base and J lost 9, with 10 bases in between. The CDR3 DNA follows: TGTGCCAGCAGCTTAGATACGGGTTTCACCATATATTTT. It translates to CASSLDTGFTIYF.

This clone was seen more than once but under ten times. The chain combines TRBV2 with TRBJ2-3; maybe TRBD2 (5 bases). CDR3 length equals 11 residues. V dropped 7 bases and J dropped 10 bases, with 12 bases sitting between them. Germline-derived CDR1 and CDR2 are SNHLY and FYNNEI. In DNA form, the CDR3 reads TGTGCCAGCAATGCCCGGGGAGCGCAGTATTTT. This gives the protein CASNARGAQYF.

V and J are TRBV19 and TRBJ2-7; tentative D call: TRBD2 (6 bases). Trimming removed 8 bases at V and 0 bases at J, with 20 bases between. The germline V gene encodes CDR1 LNHDA and CDR2 SQIVND (reference sequence). This CDR3 is built from 16 residues. The DNA of the CDR3 is TGTGCCAGTCGCCAGGGTCTGCGGGGAGACTCCTACGAGCAGTACTTC. Its protein is CASRQGLRGDSYEQYF.

V is TRBV7-2 and J is TRBJ2-1; D is ambiguous. Trimming shortened V by 2 bases and J by 0 bases, and 11 bases separated the two germline ends. The CDR3 length is 16 residues. In germline, CDR1 is SGHTA, CDR2 FQGNSA. CDR3 amino acids: CASSLLMAGSYNEQFF. CDR3 DNA: TGTGCCAGCAGCTTATTGATGGCAGGCTCCTACAATGAGCAGTTCTTC.

The CDR3: CASTGGANLAGVPYF. Written as DNA, the CDR3 is TGTGCCAGTACAGGGGGCGCAAACCTGGCCGGTGTACCGTACTTC. This chain uses TRBV27 with TRBJ2-7; 9 nucleotides align to TRBD1. Trimming at V came to 9 bases and at J to 12 bases, leaving 21 bases not matched to a gene. Germline V gene data show CDR1 as MNHEY and CDR2 as SMNVEV (reference sequence). The CDR3 length is 15 residues.

The chain is built from TRBV9 and TRBJ2-6; 7 bases are shared with TRBD1. Germline values: CDR1 SGDLS, CDR2 YYNGEE. V was clipped by 1 base and J by 0 bases; unmatched bases: 7. The CDR3 contains 18 residues. The CDR3 bases are TGTGCCAGCAGCGTAATTAGAGGGGGCGGCTCTGGGGCCAACGTCCTGACTTTC. Protein product: CASSVIRGGGSGANVLTF.

This CDR3 is CASSTGVVYGYTF. The CDR3 nucleotides read TGTGCCAGCAGCACAGGGGTTGTCTATGGCTACACCTTC. This sequence joins TRBV2 and TRBJ1-2; 7 bases are shared with TRBD1. J was trimmed by 4 bases and V by 6 bases; bases with no gene match: 5. CDR3 length: 13 amino acids. Germline V lookup: CDR1 SNHLY, CDR2 FYNNEI.

This chain uses TRBV10-3 with TRBJ2-2; 14 bases are a match to TRBD2. J lost 5 bases, V lost 10 bases, and 9 bases had no gene match. The germline V gene encodes CDR1 ENHRY and CDR2 SYGVKD. CDR3 length equals 16 residues. CDR3 protein: CATTGTSGRGTGELFF. The CDR3 nucleotides read TGTGCCACAACCGGGACTAGCGGGAGAGGGACCGGGGAGCTGTTTTTT.

The chain combines TRBV5-1 with TRBJ2-5, with 8 bases lining up with TRBD2. The junction had 6 bases not matched to a gene; V was cut back by 0 bases and J by 5 bases. Germline values: CDR1 SGHRS, CDR2 YFSETQ. CDR3 length equals 15 residues. This chain's CDR3 is CASSLGAGGGETQYF. Written as DNA, the CDR3 is TGCGCCAGCAGCTTGGGTGCGGGAGGAGGGGAGACCCAGTACTTC.

The chain's CDR3 is CASSPSTGYGQPQHF. The CDR3 DNA follows: TGTGCCAGCTCACCCTCTACAGGGTACGGTCAGCCCCAGCATTTT. J is TRBJ1-5 and V is TRBV18; D is possibly TRBD1 (6 bases). This CDR3 has 15 amino acids. The ends were cut back, 3 bases at V and 6 bases at J, with 15 bases in the middle. Germline V gene lookup returns CDR1 KGHSH and CDR2 LQKENI.

The chain uses TRBV19 and TRBJ2-7; D possibly corresponds to TRBD1 (6 bases). The CDR3 consists of 12 residues. CDR1 LNHDA and CDR2 SQIVND come from the germline V gene (reference sequence). Trimming shortened V by 5 bases and J by 6 bases, and 11 bases separated the two germline ends. The CDR3 DNA reads as TGTGCCAGTAGTCCAGGGGTGAGCGAGCAGTACTTC. As protein: CASSPGVSEQYF.

The CDR3 reads CATMNTEAFF. CDR3 DNA: TGTGCCACTATGAACACTGAAGCTTTCTTT. J is TRBJ1-1 and V is TRBV10-3, with unresolved D. Trimming cost V 10 bases and J 0 bases, with 3 bases left between them. The CDR3 runs 10 residues. Germline CDR1 reads ENHRY; CDR2 reads SYGVKD.

Worth noting for this clone: The same CDR3 arises from other DNA sequences in this sample as well. The chain joins TRBV6-6 to TRBJ1-2; 9 bases are shared with TRBD1. The CDR3 has 12 residues. The germline CDR1 and CDR2 sequences are MNHNY and SVGAGI (reference sequence). Losses at the gene ends were 6 bases for V and 14 bases for J; bases not matched to a gene: 10. The CDR3 protein is CASSYTDRGLTF. CDR3 nucleotide sequence: TGTGCCAGCAGCTACACGGACAGGGGTCTTACCTTC.

The table lists this clone with a few counts. The CDR3 here is CASSEWDRGGELFF. Written as DNA, the CDR3 is TGTGCCAGCAGCGAGTGGGACAGGGGCGGGGAGCTGTTTTTT. This chain links TRBV2 with TRBJ2-2; 10 bases match TRBD1. Germline CDR1 is SNHLY and CDR2 is FYNNEI. The CDR3 is made up of 14 amino acids. Germline trimming cut 6 bases from V and 7 bases from J; bases unmatched to any gene: 5.

The chain combines TRBV5-4 with TRBJ2-5, with D unresolved. The CDR3 covers 14 residues. Trimming left V 1 base short and J 1 base short, with 8 bases between. CDR1 SGHNT and CDR2 YYREEE come from the germline V gene (reference sequence). The CDR3 is CASSLRVGQETQYF. As DNA, the CDR3 is TGTGCCAGCAGCTTGCGGGTAGGCCAAGAGACCCAGTACTTC.

V and J are TRBV28 and TRBJ2-1; TRBD2 matches at 12 bases. Germline values: CDR1 MDHEN, CDR2 SYDVKM. This CDR3 comprises 17 residues. The ends lost 4 bases at V and 3 bases at J; junction bases unmatched: 7. CDR3 bases: TGTGCCAGCAGTTCTAGCGGGGGGGCTGGGGGCTACAATGAGCAGTTCTTC. This codes for CASSSSGGAGGYNEQFF.

In this sample, this clone turned up once. The chain is built from TRBV15 and TRBJ2-5; tentative D call: TRBD1 (6 bases). Looked up from germline, CDR1 is LNHNV and CDR2 is YYDKDF (reference sequence). This CDR3 is 14 amino acids long. The V end was cut by 0 bases, the J end by 3 bases, with 8 bases between. The CDR3 is CATSRDRGKETQYF. The DNA of the CDR3 is TGTGCCACCAGCAGAGACAGGGGAAAAGAGACCCAGTACTTC.

The CDR3 DNA reads as TGTGCCAGCAGTTTTCGCCCTAGGATTACCTACAATGAGCAGTTCTTC. This sequence encodes CASSFRPRITYNEQFF. The chain recombines TRBV27 with TRBJ2-1; D unclear. With 3 bases removed from V and 2 bases from J, the gap between germline ends came to 14 bases. Germline CDR1 MNHEY, CDR2 SMNVEV (reference sequence). This CDR3 has 16 amino acids.

The CDR3 DNA reads as TGCAGCGTTTTAGGGACAACTAGCGGGAGCCATGAGCAGTTCTTC. Amino acids: CSVLGTTSGSHEQFF. V gene TRBV29-1 combines with J gene TRBJ2-1; 11 nucleotides match TRBD2. Looked up from germline, CDR1 is SQVTM and CDR2 is ANQGSEA. The CDR3 sequence is 15 residues long. Trimming removed 5 bases from V and 8 bases from J; junction bases left unmatched: 11.

The V and J genes are TRBV6-1 and TRBJ1-2; D is undetermined. CDR3 length: 13 amino acids. CDR1 is MNHNS, CDR2 SASEGT, per germline. The V end lost 8 bases, the J end lost 4 bases, and 14 bases lay between the germline ends. The CDR3 DNA reads TGTGCCAGCTTCCAGACATTCCCCTATGGCTACACCTTC. It encodes CASFQTFPYGYTF.